A selection of T cell receptor beta chains follows, all from one sample in a study of blood T cell repertoires in COVID-19. Measured with immunoSEQ multiplex PCR; TCRdb has only the in-frame clones, and not every one. In the table there are roughly 30,000 clones, approximately 88% of which are singletons. The sequenced sample consisted of peripheral blood. Source of these receptors: a human donor in a cohort sampled during active COVID-19. The CDR3 runs from the conserved cysteine through the conserved F or W. D genes are given only for firm matches.

CASSLGQRLNSPLHF	NA	TRBV3-1/TRBV3-2	TRBJ1-6
CASSSGTPVSYNEQFF	NA	TRBV11-3	TRBJ2-1
CASSSLLAGQFQETQYF	TRBD2	TRBV5-1	TRBJ2-5
CASSRRTGTVADTQYF	TRBD1	TRBV3-1/TRBV3-2	TRBJ2-3
CASSQEAPGDGQPQHF	NA	TRBV4-1	TRBJ1-5
CASSPKATSMGHYEQYF	NA	TRBV7-9	TRBJ2-7
CASSLSGRLYNSPLHF	NA	TRBV27	TRBJ1-6
CASSESPSSVGRYF	NA	TRBV9	TRBJ2-3
CASSLSGVEKLFF	NA	TRBV28	TRBJ1-4
CASSLYMADTQYF	NA	TRBV11-3	TRBJ2-3
CASSPTQRHEKLFF	NA	TRBV9	TRBJ1-4
CASSIQGTTGELFF	NA	TRBV19	TRBJ2-2
CASSQAREGQPQHF	NA	TRBV4-2	TRBJ1-5
CASSQVGYGTGELFF	NA	TRBV4-1	TRBJ2-2
CATSGNRGIQPQHF	TRBD1	TRBV15	TRBJ1-5
CASSIGERGGPWEQFF	NA	TRBV19	TRBJ2-1
CASNGDNEQFF	NA	TRBV2	TRBJ2-1
CASSSEGRIGELFF	NA	TRBV6-5	TRBJ2-2
CSARTSGNTDTQYF	TRBD2	TRBV29-1	TRBJ2-3
CASSAAGREEKLFF	NA	TRBV5-6	TRBJ1-4
CASSQFQGGNSPLHF	NA	TRBV4-3	TRBJ1-6
CASSQEQGRETQYF	TRBD1	TRBV4-1	TRBJ2-5
CASSSDRNTEAFF	NA	TRBV2	TRBJ1-1
CASSPDRLVYNEQFF	TRBD1	TRBV9	TRBJ2-1
CASSTGQGDGYTF	TRBD1	TRBV9	TRBJ1-2
CASSQERGWYIQYF	TRBD2	TRBV11-2	TRBJ2-4
CASSTTGWRETQYF	NA	TRBV19	TRBJ2-5
CASSRTGYEQYF	NA	TRBV28	TRBJ2-7
CASSLGWGPETQYF	NA	TRBV5-1	TRBJ2-5
CASSDASGGTNTGELFF	TRBD2	TRBV9	TRBJ2-2
CASRQGWDQPQHF	NA	TRBV28	TRBJ1-5
CASMDRGNYGYTF	TRBD1	TRBV19	TRBJ1-2
CASSPSGGTSEQYF	NA	TRBV5-1	TRBJ2-7